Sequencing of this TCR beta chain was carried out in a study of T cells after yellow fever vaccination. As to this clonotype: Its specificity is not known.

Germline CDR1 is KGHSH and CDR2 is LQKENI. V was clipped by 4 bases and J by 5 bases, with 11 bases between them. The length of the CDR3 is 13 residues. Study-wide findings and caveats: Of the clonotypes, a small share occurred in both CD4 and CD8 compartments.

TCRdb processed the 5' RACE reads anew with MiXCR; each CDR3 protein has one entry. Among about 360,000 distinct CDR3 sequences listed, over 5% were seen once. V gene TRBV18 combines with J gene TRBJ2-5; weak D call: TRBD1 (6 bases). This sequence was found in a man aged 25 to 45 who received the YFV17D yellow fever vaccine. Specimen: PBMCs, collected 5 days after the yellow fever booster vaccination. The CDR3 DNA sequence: TGTGCCAGCTCACGAGACAGGTCGGAGACCCAGTACTTC. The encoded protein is CASSRDRSETQYF. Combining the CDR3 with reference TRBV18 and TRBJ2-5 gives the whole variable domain NAGVMQNPRHLVRRRGQEARLRCSPMKGHSHVYWYRQLPEEGLKFMVYLQKENIIDESGMPKERFSAEFPKEGPSILRIQQVVRGDSAAYFCASSRDRSETQYFGPGTRLLVL.